Below are 11 T cell receptor beta chains sequenced from a single sample in a study of cytomegalovirus exposure and HLA in healthy donors (dated by TCRdb to about 2017). Library creation used the immunoSEQ multiplex PCR assay. TCRdb's version of the immuneACCESS table is confined to in-frame rearrangements and falls short of the full clone set. An unresolved V gene accounts for under half of the shortfall where checked; the remainder is of unknown origin. This sample comprises approximately 200,000 clones, around 90% of them detected only once. The ten largest clones take up approximately 1% of the sample. The material sequenced was PBMCs. These receptors were obtained from a woman under 30 in good health and CMV-seronegative.

V is TRBV10-1 and J is TRBJ1-1, with D perhaps TRBD1 (5 bases). Germline CDR1 is WNHNN and CDR2 is SYGVQD (reference sequence). This CDR3 comprises 14 residues. Trimming removed 4 bases at V and 5 bases at J, with 14 bases between. The CDR3: CASSVETKGTEAFF. The DNA for the CDR3 is TGCGCCAGCAGTGTGGAGACAAAGGGGACTGAAGCTTTCTTT.

The chain combines TRBV30 with TRBJ1-4, with D perhaps matching TRBD1 (5 bases). Germline V lookup: CDR1 GTSNPN, CDR2 SVGIG (reference sequence). There are 12 residues in the CDR3. Trimming left V 2 bases short and J 11 bases short, with 12 bases between. The CDR3 DNA reads TGTGCCTGGAGTACAACAGGTCTGAAACTGTTTTTT. Its translation: CAWSTTGLKLFF.

The gene calls are TRBV5-4 and TRBJ2-3; possible D gene TRBD1, 6 bases. V lost 3 bases and J lost 6, with 14 bases in between. Looked up from germline, CDR1 is SGHNT and CDR2 is YYREEE (reference sequence). The CDR3 contains 14 residues. This chain's CDR3 is CASSSLQGLDTQYF. CDR3 coding DNA: TGTGCCAGCAGCTCACTACAGGGCCTGGATACGCAGTATTTT.

CDR3 in amino acids: CASSLSVSGRNQPQHF. The DNA of the CDR3 is TGTGCCAGCAGCTTATCTGTCTCAGGGAGGAATCAGCCCCAGCATTTT. The chain carries TRBV7-2 and TRBJ1-5; maybe TRBD1 (5 bases). Germline V gene data show CDR1 as SGHTA and CDR2 as FQGNSA. There are 16 residues in the CDR3. V was pared by 2 bases and J by 4 bases, with 15 bases between. Full variable domain (rest looked up from reference TRBV7-2 and TRBJ1-5): GAGVSQSPSNKVTEKGKDVELRCDPISGHTALYWYRQSLGQGLEFLIYFQGNSAPDKSGLPSDRFSAERTGGSVSTLTIQRTQQEDSAVYLCASSLSVSGRNQPQHFGDGTRLSIL.

The CDR3 loop reads CASSLDQSEPQHF. CDR3 DNA sequence: TGTGCCAGCAGCTTAGACCAATCGGAGCCCCAGCATTTT. The chain employs TRBV7-2 and TRBJ1-5; no clear D. This CDR3 is built from 13 residues. V shed 1 base and J shed 8 bases, with 9 bases lying between them. Germline V lookup: CDR1 SGHTA, CDR2 FQGNSA. The variable domain in full, completed from reference TRBV7-2 and TRBJ1-5, reads GAGVSQSPSNKVTEKGKDVELRCDPISGHTALYWYRQSLGQGLEFLIYFQGNSAPDKSGLPSDRFSAERTGGSVSTLTIQRTQQEDSAVYLCASSLDQSEPQHFGDGTRLSIL.

V and J are TRBV7-9 and TRBJ2-1, with TRBD2 identical over 11 bases. Germline V CDR1 and CDR2: SEHNR, FQNEAQ (reference sequence). The V segment lost 5 bases and the J segment 5 bases; nucleotides outside the gene matches: 2. The CDR3 covers 14 residues. The CDR3 coding sequence is TGTGCCAGCAGCGTGGGACTAGCGGACAATGAGCAGTTCTTC. Its translation is CASSVGLADNEQFF.

This CDR3 reads CASSEFRDQPQHF. Here the CDR3 DNA reads TGTGCCAGCAGTGAGTTCCGAGATCAGCCCCAGCATTTT. The rearrangement uses TRBV6-1 and TRBJ1-5, with unresolved D. There are 13 residues in the CDR3. Trimming removed 3 bases from V and 5 bases from J, with 8 bases in between. In germline, CDR1 is MNHNS, CDR2 SASEGT.

V is TRBV28 and J is TRBJ1-1, with 7 bases identical to TRBD1. The V gene end was trimmed by 2 bases and the J gene end by 2 bases; junction bases not matched to a gene: 2. Germline V gene data show CDR1 as MDHEN and CDR2 as SYDVKM. The CDR3 consists of 14 residues. CDR3 nucleotides: TGTGCCAGCAGTTTAGGACAGGTTAACACTGAAGCTTTCTTT. Encoded protein: CASSLGQVNTEAFF.

The chain links TRBV9 to TRBJ2-5; 10 bases line up with TRBD2. CDR1 and CDR2 from the germline V gene are SGDLS and YYNGEE. The J segment lost 5 bases and the V segment lost 4 bases, leaving 11 bases of the junction unmatched. This CDR3 comprises 16 residues. CDR3 sequence (DNA): TGTGCCAGCAGCAGGGCTAGCGGGAGATCGGGTGAGACCCAGTACTTC. It codes for CASSRASGRSGETQYF.

Comment on this clone: The sample carries other DNA sequences with the same CDR3. The chain carries TRBV7-9 and TRBJ2-1; 8 positions match TRBD2. The CDR3 runs to 15 residues. Germline V gene data show CDR1 as SEHNR and CDR2 as FQNEAQ (reference sequence). Trimming cost V 5 bases and J 0 bases; bases outside gene matches: 3. Here the CDR3 reads CASSPSGSSYNEQFF. As DNA, the CDR3 is TGTGCCAGCAGCCCCAGCGGGAGCTCCTACAATGAGCAGTTCTTC.

V is TRBV5-4 and J is TRBJ2-1; TRBD2 agrees at 9 bases. Germline assignment: CDR1 SGHNT and CDR2 YYREEE (reference sequence). The CDR3 loop spans 16 amino acids. V shed 5 bases, J shed 1 base, and the junction held 7 bases outside the gene matches. CDR3 region: CASRSGRRDSYNEQFF. The CDR3 nucleotides read TGTGCCAGCAGGAGCGGGAGGCGCGATTCCTACAATGAGCAGTTCTTC. The full variable domain, in which reference TRBV5-4 and TRBJ2-1 provide the parts outside the CDR3, is ETGVTQSPTHLIKTRGQQVTLRCSSQSGHNTVSWYQQALGQGPQFIFQYYREEENGRGNFPPRFSGLQFPNYSSELNVNALELDDSALYLCASRSGRRDSYNEQFFGPGTRLTVL.